The 15 T cell receptor beta chains reported below all come from one sample, sequenced in a study of beta chain features in type 1 diabetes. What was sequenced were expressed TCRB transcripts, since all of the isolated RNA had been reverse transcribed. The method was immunoSEQ multiplex PCR; TCRdb's version includes in-frame clones alone and lacks a portion of them. Of 140,000 or so clones in the sample, 8% to 13% were seen once. Sequencing was performed on naive CD4+ T cells from blood. The receptors derive from a man aged 18 to 35 in good health.

This clone came up a few times. This sequence joins TRBV5-5 and TRBJ2-5, with D perhaps matching TRBD1 (5 bases). V was clipped by 2 bases and J by 4 bases, with 18 bases between them. The germline CDR1 and CDR2 sequences are SGHKS and YYEKEE (reference sequence). The CDR3 contains 16 residues. The CDR3 protein is CASSLGVEGASETQYF. In DNA, the CDR3 is TGTGCCAGCAGCTTAGGGGTAGAAGGGGCATCAGAGACCCAGTACTTC.

There are a few counts of this clone. The chain employs TRBV2 and TRBJ1-5; maybe TRBD1 (6 bases). The V gene lost 6 bases and the J gene lost 4 bases, with 13 bases spanning the gap. There are 14 residues in the CDR3. Germline V gives CDR1 SNHLY, CDR2 FYNNEI. The CDR3 reads CASSPGTSNQPQHF. The DNA of the CDR3 is TGTGCCAGCAGCCCCGGGACAAGTAATCAGCCCCAGCATTTT.

This clone was counted between two and nine times. The CDR3 here is CASTKAGGEKYGYTF. The CDR3 DNA reads as TGTGCCAGCACCAAAGCAGGGGGGGAGAAGTATGGCTACACCTTC. V gene TRBV21-1 combines with J gene TRBJ1-2. TRBV21-1 is a known pseudogene. This CDR3 is 15 amino acids long.

V usage is TRBV5-1 and J usage is TRBJ2-7; 8 bases match TRBD1. The ends lost 4 bases at V and 6 bases at J; junction bases unmatched: 6. Per the germline V gene, CDR1 is SGHRS and CDR2 is YFSETQ. This CDR3 is 13 amino acids long. The CDR3 protein is CASSLDRAGEQYF. CDR3 DNA: TGCGCCAGCAGCCTGGACAGGGCGGGCGAGCAGTACTTC.

The chain uses TRBV7-3 and TRBJ2-5; the match to TRBD1 covers 7 bases. Gene TRBJ2-7 matches the end of the DNA better, so the J call may be wrong. The CDR3 runs to 14 residues. Per the germline V gene, CDR1 is SGHTA and CDR2 is FQGTGA. This chain's CDR3 is CASSYSGGLDEQYF. CDR3 DNA: TGTGCCAGCAGCTACTCAGGGGGTCTAGACGAGCAGTACTTC.

This clone has just a few counts. This rearrangement joins TRBV9 to TRBJ2-1; D is unresolved. This CDR3 spans 13 amino acids. V was clipped by 4 bases and J by 1 base, with 6 bases between them. The V gene's germline CDR1 is SGDLS and CDR2 YYNGEE. Written as DNA, the CDR3 is TGTGCCAGCAGCCCGAGATCCTACAATGAGCAGTTCTTC. Its translation is CASSPRSYNEQFF.

V and J are TRBV5-4 and TRBJ2-5, with 10 bases fitting TRBD2. J gave up 4 bases and V 2 bases, and 5 bases lay outside the gene matches. CDR1 is SGHNT and CDR2 is YYREEE in the germline V gene (reference sequence). CDR3 length: 15 residues. CDR3 residues: CASSFPAGGRETQYF. The CDR3 bases are TGTGCCAGCAGCTTCCCAGCGGGGGGGAGAGAGACCCAGTACTTC.

The V call is TRBV28, the J call TRBJ2-1, with 8 bases matching TRBD1. This CDR3 is 16 amino acids long. With 4 bases clipped from V and 2 bases from J, the junction kept 7 bases outside the gene matches. Germline V CDR1 and CDR2: MDHEN, SYDVKM. This CDR3 reads CASSSRGTGPYNEQFF. CDR3 nucleotide sequence: TGTGCCAGCAGTTCCAGGGGGACAGGACCCTACAATGAGCAGTTCTTC.

This clone was found a few times. The V gene is TRBV5-1, the J gene TRBJ2-5; 7 bases are a match to TRBD2. The CDR3 runs to 17 residues. The V gene's germline CDR1 is SGHRS and CDR2 YFSETQ. J was trimmed by 5 bases and V by 4 bases; bases with no gene match: 17. This CDR3 is CASSTATSALGRETQYF. Written as DNA, the CDR3 is TGCGCCAGCAGCACCGCCACTAGCGCGCTGGGGCGGGAGACCCAGTACTTC.

The V and J genes are TRBV7-9 and TRBJ1-1; D ambiguous. The V and J ends lost 7 bases and 2 bases respectively, with 14 bases between them. The germline CDR1 and CDR2 sequences are SEHNR and FQNEAQ (reference sequence). The CDR3 length is 14 residues. This CDR3 reads CASTSGRLNTEAFF. The DNA of the CDR3 is TGTGCCAGCACCTCCGGGAGGTTAAACACTGAAGCTTTCTTT.

The chain is built from TRBV7-2 and TRBJ2-7, with 10 positions matching TRBD2. V lost 5 bases to trimming and J lost 0 bases; unmatched junction nucleotides: 13. The germline V gene encodes CDR1 SGHTA and CDR2 FQGNSA. The length of the CDR3 is 18 residues. CDR3 region: CASSRRLAGALSSYEQYF. The CDR3, as DNA: TGTGCCAGCAGCCGCAGGCTAGCGGGGGCTCTCAGCTCCTACGAGCAGTACTTC.

V and J are TRBV5-1 and TRBJ1-6, with 7 positions matching TRBD1. V dropped 4 bases and J dropped 11; count of bases not matched to a gene: 9. CDR1 SGHRS and CDR2 YFSETQ come from the germline V gene. CDR3 length: 14 amino acids. Written as DNA, the CDR3 is TGCGCCAGCAGCACAGGACAGGAGGCGACACCCCTCCACTTT. Protein sequence: CASSTGQEATPLHF.

This clone has just a few counts. This chain joins TRBV6-5 and TRBJ2-7; tentative D call: TRBD1 (6 bases). The CDR3 consists of 15 residues. Germline lookup yields CDR1 MNHEY and CDR2 SVGAGI. With 2 bases removed from V and 1 base from J, the gap between germline ends came to 12 bases. This chain's CDR3 is CASSYEAGASYEQYF. The CDR3 nucleotides are TGTGCCAGCAGTTACGAGGCAGGGGCTTCCTACGAGCAGTACTTC.

J is TRBJ2-7 and V is TRBV18; 8 bases align to TRBD2. J gave up 1 base and V 4 bases, and 3 bases lay outside the gene matches. Germline V gene sequence: CDR1 KGHSH, CDR2 LQKENI. The CDR3 extends over 14 amino acids. The CDR3 DNA reads as TGTGCCAGCTCACAATTAGCGGGGTCCTACGAGCAGTACTTC. Translating gives CASSQLAGSYEQYF.

The rearrangement joins TRBV4-3 to TRBJ2-2; a weak D match, TRBD2 (5 bases). Germline loops: CDR1 LGHNA, CDR2 YSLEER. V was shortened by 4 bases and J by 4 bases, with 16 bases between the two germline ends. This CDR3 spans 16 amino acids. This chain's CDR3 is CASSPPGIRGTGELFF. CDR3 bases: TGCGCCAGCAGCCCCCCCGGGATTCGTGGCACCGGGGAGCTGTTTTTT.